Described below is a single TCR beta chain sequence and its context. This entry is derived from a study of cytomegalovirus exposure and HLA in healthy donors. The study ran its PCR with 60 Vbeta and 13 Jbeta primers. TCRdb's copy holds only in-frame clones and misses some; the assay was immunoSEQ multiplex PCR. The table has some 61,000 clones, about 81% seen once; the top ten hold roughly 6.8%. This receptor was obtained from a human donor in good health. The sequenced sample was PBMCs.

CDR3 bases: TGTGCCAGCAGAGGCGGGGGGACCGATCGCTACACCTTC. It specifies CASRGGGTDRYTF. V and J are TRBV27 and TRBJ1-2, with D maybe TRBD1 (5 bases). The CDR3 loop spans 13 amino acids. Germline V gene lookup returns CDR1 MNHEY and CDR2 SMNVEV (reference sequence). V was trimmed by 6 bases and J by 9 bases, leaving 17 bases between them.